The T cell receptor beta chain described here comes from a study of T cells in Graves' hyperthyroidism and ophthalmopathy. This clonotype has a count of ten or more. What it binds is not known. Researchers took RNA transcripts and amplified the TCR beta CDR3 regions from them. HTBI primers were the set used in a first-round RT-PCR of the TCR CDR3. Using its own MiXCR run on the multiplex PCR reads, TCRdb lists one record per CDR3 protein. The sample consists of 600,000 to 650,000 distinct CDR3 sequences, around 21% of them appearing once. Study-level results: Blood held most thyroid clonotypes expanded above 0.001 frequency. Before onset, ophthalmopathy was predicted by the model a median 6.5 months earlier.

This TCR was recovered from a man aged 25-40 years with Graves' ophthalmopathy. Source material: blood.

CDR3 sequence reads: CASSRLVNEQFF. As DNA, the CDR3 is TGTGCCAGCAGTCGACTTGTCAATGAGCAGTTCTTC. V and J are TRBV6-2 or TRBV6-3 and TRBJ2-1; D unresolved. Trimming took off 5 bases at V and 6 bases at J, with 8 bases between the two ends. The CDR3 has 12 residues. Germline V gives CDR1 MNHEY, CDR2 SVGEGT.